This T cell receptor (beta chain) was captured in a study of T cell repertoires in cytomegalovirus infection. For the study at large: It can be stated that public TCR beta signatures indicated CMV infection as well as a matching HLA type.

This clonotype was observed a few times. Its antigen is unidentified. The study, taken as a whole, reports: The cumulative frequency of public TCR beta families distinguished individuals who carried CMV together with the relevant HLA. The response measured ex vivo was dominated by TCR beta clonotypes (HLA-C-restricted and CMV-specific).

Using its own MiXCR run on the reads, TCRdb lists one record per CDR3 protein. The repertoire includes roughly 200,000 distinct CDR3 sequences, about a sixth of them detected once, and roughly 24% sits in the top ten. This CDR3 contains 15 residues. The V gene end was trimmed by 4 bases and the J gene end by 9 bases; junction bases not matched to a gene: 12. From germline, CDR1 is MDHEN and CDR2 SYDVKM. The V call is TRBV28, the J call TRBJ2-1, with 7 positions matching TRBD1. Sequenced input: CD8+ T cells from PBMCs. This receptor was obtained from a human donor in good health (CMV status not recorded). Some clones in this sample may be carry-over from other donors' samples. In DNA, the CDR3 is TGTGCCAGCAGTTGGCCCCCGGACAGGCGACTTGAGCAGTTCTTC. Its translation is CASSWPPDRRLEQFF.